The T cell receptor (beta chain) described here comes from a study of blood T cell repertoires in COVID-19. As processed by the authors: The assay estimated nucleated cells by amplifying reference gene primers. Method: immunoSEQ multiplex PCR; TCRdb's copy keeps in-frame clones and lacks some. V, J and clone size derive from that table, while D and trimming were established from the DNA sequence. This sample yields 120,000 or so clones, of which about 90% are seen a single time; 7.5% to 9% belongs to the top ten. The V gene's germline CDR1 is MDHEN and CDR2 SYDVKM. This CDR3 region has 15 residues. With 7 bases clipped from V and 5 bases from J, the junction kept 10 bases outside the gene matches.

Sample: peripheral blood. This clonotype originated in a man in his 70s who had recovered from COVID-19. The rearrangement links TRBV28 to TRBJ1-4, with 7 bases that match TRBD1. The CDR3 region has the DNA TGTGCCAGCAAATCTGTCGTACAGGGGAATGAAAAACTGTTTTTT. It specifies CASKSVVQGNEKLFF.